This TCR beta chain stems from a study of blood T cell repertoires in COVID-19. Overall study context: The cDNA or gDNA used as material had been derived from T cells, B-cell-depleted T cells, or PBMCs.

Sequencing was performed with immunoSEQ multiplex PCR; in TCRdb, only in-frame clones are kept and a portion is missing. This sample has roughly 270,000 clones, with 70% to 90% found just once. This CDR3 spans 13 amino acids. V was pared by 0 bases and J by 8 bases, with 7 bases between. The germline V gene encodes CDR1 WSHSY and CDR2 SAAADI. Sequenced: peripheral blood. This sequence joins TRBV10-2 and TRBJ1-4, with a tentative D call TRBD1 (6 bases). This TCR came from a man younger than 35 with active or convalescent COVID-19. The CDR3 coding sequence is TGCGCCAGCAGTGAGTCCCAGGGGGAAAAACTGTTTTTT. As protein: CASSESQGEKLFF.